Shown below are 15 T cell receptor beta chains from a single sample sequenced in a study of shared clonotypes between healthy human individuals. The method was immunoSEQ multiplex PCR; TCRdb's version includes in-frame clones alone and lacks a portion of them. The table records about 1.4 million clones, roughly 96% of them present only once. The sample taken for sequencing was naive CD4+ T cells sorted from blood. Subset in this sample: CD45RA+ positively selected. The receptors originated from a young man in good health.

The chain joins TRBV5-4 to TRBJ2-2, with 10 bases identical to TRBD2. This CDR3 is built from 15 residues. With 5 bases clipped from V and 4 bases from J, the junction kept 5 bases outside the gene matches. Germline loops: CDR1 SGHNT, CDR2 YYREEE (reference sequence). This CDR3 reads CASSLAGVPTGELFF. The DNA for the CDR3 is TGTGCCAGCAGTCTAGCGGGAGTTCCCACCGGGGAGCTGTTTTTT.

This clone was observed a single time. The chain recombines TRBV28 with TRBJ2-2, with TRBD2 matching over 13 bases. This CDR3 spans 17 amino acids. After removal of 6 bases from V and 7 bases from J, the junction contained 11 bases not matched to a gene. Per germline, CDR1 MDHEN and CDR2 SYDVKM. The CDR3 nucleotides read TGTGCCAGCAGCCTAACTAGCGGGAGGGCCGGAGGCGGGGAGCTGTTTTTT. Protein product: CASSLTSGRAGGGELFF.

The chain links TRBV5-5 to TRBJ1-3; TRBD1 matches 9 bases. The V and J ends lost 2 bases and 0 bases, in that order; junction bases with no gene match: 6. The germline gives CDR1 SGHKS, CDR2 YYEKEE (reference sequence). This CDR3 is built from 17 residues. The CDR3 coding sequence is TGTGCCAGCAGCTTCCGAGGACAGGGGACCTCTGGAAACACCATATATTTT. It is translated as CASSFRGQGTSGNTIYF.

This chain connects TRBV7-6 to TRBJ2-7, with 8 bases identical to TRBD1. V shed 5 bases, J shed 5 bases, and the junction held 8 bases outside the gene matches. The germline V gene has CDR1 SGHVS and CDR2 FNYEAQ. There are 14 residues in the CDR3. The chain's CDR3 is CASSRGQGAHEQYF. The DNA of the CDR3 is TGTGCCAGCAGCCGTGGACAGGGTGCCCACGAGCAGTACTTC.

DNA of the CDR3: TGTGCCAGCAGTTTGAGGGTGTCCTACGAGCAGTACTTC. This gives the protein CASSLRVSYEQYF. The chain links TRBV28 to TRBJ2-7, with D perhaps TRBD2 (5 bases). CDR1 and CDR2 (germline): MDHEN, SYDVKM. The CDR3 consists of 13 residues. Deletions cut 3 bases from V and 1 base from J, with 7 bases between.

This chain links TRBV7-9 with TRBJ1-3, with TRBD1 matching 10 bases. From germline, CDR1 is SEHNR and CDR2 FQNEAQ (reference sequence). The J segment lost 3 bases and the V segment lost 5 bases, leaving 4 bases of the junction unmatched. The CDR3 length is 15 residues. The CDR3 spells CASSPGQGYGNTIYF. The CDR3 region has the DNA TGTGCCAGCAGCCCGGGACAGGGGTATGGAAACACCATATATTTT.

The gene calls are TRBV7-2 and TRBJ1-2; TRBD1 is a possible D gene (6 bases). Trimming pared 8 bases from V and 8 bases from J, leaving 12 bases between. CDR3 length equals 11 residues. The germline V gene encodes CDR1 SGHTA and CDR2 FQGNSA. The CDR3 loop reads CASGRGGGYTF. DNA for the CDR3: TGTGCCAGCGGCAGGGGCGGAGGCTACACCTTC.

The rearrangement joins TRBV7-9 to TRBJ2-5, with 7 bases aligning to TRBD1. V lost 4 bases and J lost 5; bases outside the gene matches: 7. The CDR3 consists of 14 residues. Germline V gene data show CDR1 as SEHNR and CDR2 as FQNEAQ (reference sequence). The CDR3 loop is CASSSGTGEETQYF. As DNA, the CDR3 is TGTGCCAGCAGCTCAGGCACAGGGGAGGAGACCCAGTACTTC.

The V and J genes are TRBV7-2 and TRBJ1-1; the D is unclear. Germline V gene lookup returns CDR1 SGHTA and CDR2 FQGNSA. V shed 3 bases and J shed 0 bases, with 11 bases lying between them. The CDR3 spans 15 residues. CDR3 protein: CASSLGMRVNTEAFF. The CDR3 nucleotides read TGTGCCAGCAGCTTGGGCATGCGCGTGAACACTGAAGCTTTCTTT. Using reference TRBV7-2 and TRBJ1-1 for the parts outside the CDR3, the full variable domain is GAGVSQSPSNKVTEKGKDVELRCDPISGHTALYWYRQSLGQGLEFLIYFQGNSAPDKSGLPSDRFSAERTGGSVSTLTIQRTQQEDSAVYLCASSLGMRVNTEAFFGQGTRLTVV.

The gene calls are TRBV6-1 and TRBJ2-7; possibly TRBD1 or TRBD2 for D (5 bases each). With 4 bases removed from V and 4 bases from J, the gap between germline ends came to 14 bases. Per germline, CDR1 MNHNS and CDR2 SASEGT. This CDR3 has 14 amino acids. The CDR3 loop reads CASSGGTRGYEQYF. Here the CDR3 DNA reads TGTGCCAGCAGTGGTGGGACCCGCGGGTACGAGCAGTACTTC.

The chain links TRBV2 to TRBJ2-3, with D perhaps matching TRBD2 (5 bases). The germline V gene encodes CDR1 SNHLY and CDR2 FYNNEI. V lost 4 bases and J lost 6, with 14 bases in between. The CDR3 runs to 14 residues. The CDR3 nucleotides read TGTGCCAGCAGTGCAGAGGGCCTTTCGGATACGCAGTATTTT. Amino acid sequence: CASSAEGLSDTQYF.

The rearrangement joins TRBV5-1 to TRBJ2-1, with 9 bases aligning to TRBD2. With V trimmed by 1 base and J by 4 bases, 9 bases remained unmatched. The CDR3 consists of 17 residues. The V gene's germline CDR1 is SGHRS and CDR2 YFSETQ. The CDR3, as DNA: TGCGCCAGCAGCTTGCTAGCGGGGTCAGACCATTACAATGAGCAGTTCTTC. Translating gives CASSLLAGSDHYNEQFF.

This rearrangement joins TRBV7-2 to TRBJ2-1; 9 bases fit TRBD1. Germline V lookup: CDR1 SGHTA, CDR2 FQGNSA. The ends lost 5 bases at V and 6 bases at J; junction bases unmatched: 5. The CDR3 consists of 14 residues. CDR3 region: CASSGTGSLNEQFF. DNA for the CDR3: TGTGCCAGCAGCGGGACAGGGTCCCTCAATGAGCAGTTCTTC.

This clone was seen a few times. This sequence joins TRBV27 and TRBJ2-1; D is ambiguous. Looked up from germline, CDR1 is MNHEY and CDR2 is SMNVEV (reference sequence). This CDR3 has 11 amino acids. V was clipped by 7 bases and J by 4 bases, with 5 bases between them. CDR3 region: CASTQYNEQFF. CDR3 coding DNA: TGTGCCAGCACACAATACAATGAGCAGTTCTTC.

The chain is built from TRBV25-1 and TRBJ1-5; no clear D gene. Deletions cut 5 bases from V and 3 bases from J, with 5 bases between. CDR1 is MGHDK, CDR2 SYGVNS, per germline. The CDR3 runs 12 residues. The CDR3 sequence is CASSLYNQPQHF. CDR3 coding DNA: TGTGCCAGCAGTTTGTACAATCAGCCCCAGCATTTT. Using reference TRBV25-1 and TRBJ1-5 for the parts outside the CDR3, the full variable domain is EADIYQTPRYLVIGTGKKITLECSQTMGHDKMYWYQQDPGMELHLIHYSYGVNSTEKGDLSSESTVSRIRTEHFPLTLESARPSHTSQYLCASSLYNQPQHFGDGTRLSIL.